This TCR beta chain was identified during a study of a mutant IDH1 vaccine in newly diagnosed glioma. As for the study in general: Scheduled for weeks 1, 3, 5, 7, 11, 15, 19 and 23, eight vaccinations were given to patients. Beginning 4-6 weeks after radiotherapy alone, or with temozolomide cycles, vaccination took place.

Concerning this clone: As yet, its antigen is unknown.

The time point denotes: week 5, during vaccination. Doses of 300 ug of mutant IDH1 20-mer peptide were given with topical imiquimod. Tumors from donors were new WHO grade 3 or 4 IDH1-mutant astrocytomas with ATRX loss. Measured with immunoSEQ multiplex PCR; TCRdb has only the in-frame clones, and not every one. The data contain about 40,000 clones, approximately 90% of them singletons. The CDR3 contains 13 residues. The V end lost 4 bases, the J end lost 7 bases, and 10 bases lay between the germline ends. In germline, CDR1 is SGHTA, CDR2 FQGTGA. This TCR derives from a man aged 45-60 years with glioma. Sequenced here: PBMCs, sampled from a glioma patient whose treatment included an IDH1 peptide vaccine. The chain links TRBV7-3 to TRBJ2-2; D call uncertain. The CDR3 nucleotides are TGTGCCAGCAGCTACTCGAGTGGCGGGGAGCTGTTTTTT. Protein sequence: CASSYSSGGELFF.